This TCR beta chain was captured in a study of regulatory T cells in long-lasting Graves disease. This CDR3 is 15 amino acids long. V was trimmed by 2 bases and J by 7 bases, leaving 21 bases between them. Per germline, CDR1 DFQATT and CDR2 SNEGSKA (reference sequence). Researchers made TCR beta libraries by using iRepertoire HTBI primers and running Arm-PCR on CDR3 regions. TCRdb ran MiXCR on the multiplex PCR reads and lists one entry per CDR3 protein. The repertoire includes roughly 400,000 distinct CDR3 sequences, about 17% of them detected once, and roughly 23% sits in the top ten. The time point denotes: newly diagnosed GD, antithyroid drugs for less than 3 months. Making the TCR library involved RNA that had been extracted from PBMCs. The sample was also reused in another study, on T cells in Graves' hyperthyroidism and ophthalmopathy. That investigation notes: It was a median 6.5 months before onset that the model predicted ophthalmopathy.

The chain carries TRBV20-1 and TRBJ2-7; weak D call: TRBD2 (7 bases). The source material was peripheral blood mononuclear cells (PBMCs), sampled at new diagnosis, from a patient treated with antithyroid drugs. This TCR was sampled from a woman aged 18-35 years with Graves disease. CDR3 sequence reads: CSARWGAGVSREQYF. Here the CDR3 DNA reads TGCAGTGCTAGATGGGGGGCGGGAGTGTCGCGGGAGCAGTACTTC.